A single sample is the source of the 8 T cell receptor beta chains below, sequenced in a study of blood T cell dynamics during melanoma immunotherapy. The table came from immunoSEQ multiplex PCR; TCRdb's copy has only in-frame clones and leaves some out. Among approximately 15,000 clones listed, roughly 86% were seen once. Noted time point: pre-treatment baseline. The specimen was blood, collected from a patient treated with checkpoint blockade. These receptors originate from a human donor with melanoma.

This clone was detected a few times. CDR3 nucleotide sequence: TGTGCCAGCTCACCACCGGCTAGCGGGGTCTACGAGCAGTACTTC. Its protein is CASSPPASGVYEQYF. The chain combines TRBV18 with TRBJ2-7, with 9 bases identical to TRBD2. The CDR3 is made up of 15 amino acids. Germline assignment: CDR1 KGHSH and CDR2 LQKENI. V lost 0 bases to trimming and J lost 3 bases; unmatched junction nucleotides: 3. Variable domain in full (rest from reference TRBV18 and TRBJ2-7): NAGVMQNPRHLVRRRGQEARLRCSPMKGHSHVYWYRQLPEEGLKFMVYLQKENIIDESGMPKERFSAEFPKEGPSILRIQQVVRGDSAAYFCASSPPASGVYEQYFGPGTRLTVT.

The rearrangement uses TRBV5-4 and TRBJ1-1, with 9 bases identical to TRBD1. Germline trimming cut 4 bases from V and 4 bases from J; bases unmatched to any gene: 2. The CDR3 runs 13 residues. The germline gives CDR1 SGHNT, CDR2 YYREEE (reference sequence). The DNA of the CDR3 is TGTGCCAGCAGCGTGGGACAGGGCACTGAAGCTTTCTTT. Protein: CASSVGQGTEAFF.

The chain combines TRBV4-2 with TRBJ2-6; D could derive from TRBD1 or TRBD2 (6 bases each). V lost 1 base to trimming and J lost 0 bases, with 10 bases between them. Germline-derived CDR1 and CDR2 are LGHNA and YNFKEQ. There are 17 residues in the CDR3. The CDR3 nucleotides are TGTGCCAGCAGCCAAGCTAGGGGGGTCTCTGGGGCCAACGTCCTGACTTTC. This codes for CASSQARGVSGANVLTF.

The rearrangement uses TRBV19 and TRBJ1-1; possibly TRBD1 for D (5 bases). The CDR3 length is 16 residues. Germline assignment: CDR1 LNHDA and CDR2 SQIVND (reference sequence). The V end lost 1 base, the J end lost 1 base, and 13 bases lay between the germline ends. This chain's CDR3 is CASSIGGGRTNTEAFF. In DNA form, the CDR3 reads TGTGCCAGTAGTATAGGGGGGGGACGGACGAACACTGAAGCTTTCTTT.

V gene TRBV5-4 combines with J gene TRBJ2-6, with D unclear. This CDR3 is built from 15 residues. V lost 4 bases to trimming and J lost 1 base, with 9 bases between them. Germline CDR1 is SGHNT and CDR2 is YYREEE (reference sequence). CDR3 in DNA: TGTGCCAGCAGCCAATGGTTATCTGGGGCCAACGTCCTGACTTTC. Translation gives CASSQWLSGANVLTF. Complete variable domain (other parts from reference TRBV5-4 and TRBJ2-6): ETGVTQSPTHLIKTRGQQVTLRCSSQSGHNTVSWYQQALGQGPQFIFQYYREEENGRGNFPPRFSGLQFPNYSSELNVNALELDDSALYLCASSQWLSGANVLTFGAGSRLTVL.

The rearrangement joins TRBV5-6 to TRBJ1-5; D gene unclear. The CDR3 is made up of 14 amino acids. Germline assignment: CDR1 SGHDT and CDR2 YYEEEE. Trimming removed 0 bases at V and 2 bases at J, with 6 bases between. CDR3 loop: CASSLGHGNQPQHF. CDR3 bases: TGTGCCAGCAGCTTGGGACACGGCAATCAGCCCCAGCATTTT.

This chain uses TRBV9 with TRBJ2-5, with D possibly being TRBD2 (6 bases). Germline CDR1 is SGDLS and CDR2 is YYNGEE. Trimming pared 4 bases from V and 8 bases from J, leaving 21 bases between. This CDR3 contains 15 residues. CDR3 in amino acids: CASSLRDSRVGTQYF. The DNA of the CDR3 is TGTGCCAGCAGCCTTCGGGACTCCCGGGTTGGAACCCAGTACTTC.

The CDR3 spells CASSFYIRTSMQETQYF. CDR3 DNA sequence: TGTGCCAGCAGCTTTTATATTCGGACTAGCATGCAAGAGACCCAGTACTTC. V and J are TRBV5-4 and TRBJ2-5; 8 bases are shared with TRBD2. Germline loops: CDR1 SGHNT, CDR2 YYREEE (reference sequence). The V gene end was trimmed by 2 bases and the J gene end by 2 bases; junction bases not matched to a gene: 11. The CDR3 length is 17 residues.